Below, 25 T cell receptor beta chains from the same sample are listed, as sequenced in a study of T cell clones after liver transplantation. The assay was immunoSEQ multiplex PCR, and TCRdb's table has in-frame clones only and misses some. The sample has approximately 55,000 clones; about 70% are singletons. Sequenced here: CD4+ T cells from blood, sampled before liver transplant. All receptors derive from a human donor who received a liver transplant.

This chain joins TRBV11-2 and TRBJ1-6, with D hard to call. Germline V gives CDR1 SGHAT, CDR2 FQNNGV. The CDR3 totals 12 residues. Between the trimmed V and J ends, which lost 5 bases and 6 bases, there was a span of 5 bases. Written as DNA, the CDR3 is TGTGCCAGCAGCCCTGTTAATTCACCCCTCCACTTT. Protein product: CASSPVNSPLHF.

This clone turned up a few times. V is TRBV28 and J is TRBJ2-7, with TRBD1 matching 10 bases. The CDR3 consists of 13 residues. V was clipped by 8 bases and J by 3 bases; unmatched bases: 4. Germline V gene data show CDR1 as MDHEN and CDR2 as SYDVKM. The CDR3 sequence is CASGTGVIYEQYF. CDR3 nucleotides: TGTGCCAGCGGGACAGGGGTCATCTACGAGCAGTACTTC.

This clone was seen only a few times. The V gene is TRBV15, the J gene TRBJ1-2; D is uncertain. Trimming left V 3 bases short and J 6 bases short, with 23 bases between. This CDR3 has 17 amino acids. The V gene's germline CDR1 is LNHNV and CDR2 YYDKDF (reference sequence). The CDR3 bases are TGTGCCACCAGCAGCCGGACCGGGAGACTGGGTGCGGATGGCTACACCTTC. Translated, it gives CATSSRTGRLGADGYTF.

The chain couples TRBV25-1 to TRBJ2-7, with D tentatively TRBD2 (6 bases). In germline, CDR1 is MGHDK, CDR2 SYGVNS. The V end lost 2 bases, the J end lost 0 bases, and 20 bases lay between the germline ends. There are 18 residues in the CDR3. CDR3 DNA sequence: TGTGCCAGCAGTGAACTCCCAGGCAAGGGCGGGGACTCCTACGAGCAGTACTTC. It codes for CASSELPGKGGDSYEQYF.

The chain combines TRBV28 with TRBJ2-5; 9 nucleotides align to TRBD1. Germline CDR1 reads MDHEN; CDR2 reads SYDVKM. J gave up 7 bases and V 6 bases, and 9 bases lay outside the gene matches. The CDR3 has 14 amino acids. CDR3 loop: CASRNPGQGGTQYF. The CDR3 region has the DNA TGTGCCAGCAGGAATCCGGGACAGGGAGGGACCCAGTACTTC.

The J gene is TRBJ2-3, the V gene TRBV2; 9 bases map to TRBD1. Germline assignment: CDR1 SNHLY and CDR2 FYNNEI. The CDR3 length is 14 residues. The trim removed 7 bases at V and 6 bases at J, leaving 8 bases unmatched. The CDR3 loop is CASILDRGSDTQYF. The CDR3 DNA follows: TGTGCCAGCATTCTGGACAGGGGTTCGGATACGCAGTATTTT.

The chain is built from TRBV7-6 and TRBJ2-1; TRBD2 matches 10 bases. This CDR3 has 17 residues. Unmatched junction bases numbered 9, after V lost 0 bases and J lost 7 bases. Germline assignment: CDR1 SGHVS and CDR2 FNYEAQ. CDR3 nucleotide sequence: TGTGCCAGCAGCTTAGCGGTTCGAAGCGGGGGGGCGAATGAGCAGTTCTTC. Amino acid sequence: CASSLAVRSGGANEQFF. The full variable domain, rest sourced from reference TRBV7-6 and TRBJ2-1, is GAGVSQSPRYKVTKRGQDVALRCDPISGHVSLYWYRQALGQGPEFLTYFNYEAQQDKSGLPNDRFSAERPEGSISTLTIQRTEQRDSAMYRCASSLAVRSGGANEQFFGPGTRLTVL.

In its sample, this clone is medium-sized. The chain recombines TRBV6-1 with TRBJ2-7, with D unresolved. Trimming took 5 bases from V and 3 from J, leaving 11 bases between them. Germline loops: CDR1 MNHNS, CDR2 SASEGT. CDR3 length: 13 residues. The CDR3 DNA reads TGTGCCAGCAGTCAGCGTAACAACTACGAGCAGTACTTC. Translating gives CASSQRNNYEQYF.

The genes are TRBV15 and TRBJ2-3; 8 nucleotides agree with TRBD2. The junction had 9 bases not matched to a gene; V was cut back by 5 bases and J by 2 bases. From germline, CDR1 is LNHNV and CDR2 YYDKDF (reference sequence). The CDR3 covers 16 residues. CDR3 loop: CATSPRSGGYTDTQYF. CDR3 in DNA: TGTGCCACCAGCCCCCGGAGCGGGGGATACACAGATACGCAGTATTTT.

This clone occurred a few times. The genes are TRBV11-1 and TRBJ2-3; 15 bases line up with TRBD2. This CDR3 region has 18 residues. The V segment lost 5 bases and the J segment 1 base; nucleotides outside the gene matches: 7. Looked up from germline, CDR1 is SGHAT and CDR2 is FQDESV (reference sequence). The chain's CDR3 is CASSPGLAGGLGTDTQYF. The DNA of the CDR3 is TGTGCCAGCAGCCCAGGACTAGCGGGGGGGCTAGGCACAGATACGCAGTATTTT. Looking up the rest from reference TRBV11-1 and TRBJ2-3 gives the full variable domain: EAEVAQSPRYKITEKSQAVAFWCDPISGHATLYWYRQILGQGPELLVQFQDESVVDDSQLPKDRFSAERLKGVDSTLKIQPAELGDSAMYLCASSPGLAGGLGTDTQYFGPGTRLTVL.

The J gene is TRBJ2-7, the V gene TRBV11-3; D is perhaps TRBD1 (6 bases). V dropped 5 bases and J dropped 3 bases, with 11 bases sitting between them. The CDR3 extends over 13 amino acids. The V gene's germline CDR1 is SGHNT and CDR2 YENEEA. CDR3 sequence (DNA): TGTGCCAGCAGCGCCGGACAGAACTACGAGCAGTACTTC. Translating it yields CASSAGQNYEQYF.

This chain connects TRBV5-6 to TRBJ1-6, with TRBD1 as a possible D gene (5 bases). Germline CDR1 is SGHDT and CDR2 is YYEEEE. The CDR3 totals 13 residues. V lost 3 bases and J 6 bases, leaving 7 bases between the germline ends. The CDR3 reads CASSSRGNSPLHF. CDR3 in DNA: TGTGCCAGCAGCTCTAGGGGTAATTCACCCCTCCACTTT.

The chain couples TRBV9 to TRBJ2-5; tentative D call: TRBD1 (5 bases). The germline V and J ends were trimmed by 1 base and 2 bases, with 9 bases remaining between them. The CDR3 contains 14 residues. CDR1 is SGDLS, CDR2 YYNGEE, per germline. The CDR3 protein is CASSVSQGQETQYF. DNA of the CDR3: TGTGCCAGCAGCGTATCCCAGGGACAAGAGACCCAGTACTTC.

The chain is built from TRBV19 and TRBJ2-7, with D uncertain. Germline V gene data show CDR1 as LNHDA and CDR2 as SQIVND (reference sequence). The CDR3 length is 12 residues. With 5 bases removed from V and 7 bases from J, the gap between germline ends came to 12 bases. As DNA, the CDR3 is TGTGCCAGTAGTTCACGCTACGGGGAGCAGTACTTC. This translates into CASSSRYGEQYF.

This chain uses TRBV18 with TRBJ1-5, with 7 bases aligning to TRBD1. CDR1 is KGHSH and CDR2 is LQKENI in the germline V gene. The CDR3 covers 14 residues. J lost 3 bases, V lost 6 bases, and 5 bases had no gene match. CDR3 amino acids: CASSRDRDNQPQHF. The CDR3 DNA follows: TGTGCCAGCTCTCGCGACAGGGACAATCAGCCCCAGCATTTT.

CDR3 loop: CASSLEGGEGRNIQYF. The CDR3 nucleotides are TGTGCCAGCAGCTTAGAGGGGGGGGAAGGTAGAAACATTCAGTACTTC. V is TRBV11-2 and J is TRBJ2-4; 7 bases are a match to TRBD2. V lost 0 bases to trimming and J lost 6 bases; unmatched junction nucleotides: 8. This CDR3 is built from 16 residues. Germline V gene data show CDR1 as SGHAT and CDR2 as FQNNGV.

V is TRBV6-1 and J is TRBJ2-3; 8 positions match TRBD2. The CDR3 extends over 15 amino acids. Germline V lookup: CDR1 MNHNS, CDR2 SASEGT. V shed 2 bases and J 3 bases; nucleotides not matched to a gene: 4. For the CDR3, the DNA is TGTGCCAGCAGTGAAAACGGGGGGGCAACAGATACGCAGTATTTT. Protein product: CASSENGGATDTQYF.

This clone was counted a single time. V and J are TRBV19 and TRBJ2-3; 7 nucleotides match TRBD1. Germline V gene sequence: CDR1 LNHDA, CDR2 SQIVND (reference sequence). The ends lost 8 bases at V and 2 bases at J; junction bases unmatched: 10. CDR3 size: 15 residues. The CDR3 reads CASYSGTADTDTQYF. DNA of the CDR3: TGTGCCAGTTACTCCGGGACAGCTGACACAGATACGCAGTATTTT. The entire variable domain, with the rest obtained from reference TRBV19 and TRBJ2-3, is as follows: DGGITQSPKYLFRKEGQNVTLSCEQNLNHDAMYWYRQDPGQGLRLIYYSQIVNDFQKGDIAEGYSVSREKKESFPLTVTSAQKNPTAFYLCASYSGTADTDTQYFGPGTRLTVL.

The CDR3 DNA sequence: TGCGCCAGCAGCTTTGGCCAGGGAACAGATACGCAGTATTTT. As protein: CASSFGQGTDTQYF. V and J are TRBV5-1 and TRBJ2-3; possibly TRBD1 for D (5 bases). Germline CDR1 is SGHRS and CDR2 is YFSETQ. The V and J ends lost 2 bases and 3 bases respectively, with 10 bases between them. The CDR3 totals 14 residues.

The rearrangement links TRBV7-6 to TRBJ1-6; TRBD1 is a possible D gene (6 bases). Germline values: CDR1 SGHVS, CDR2 FNYEAQ. The CDR3 has 17 amino acids. Trimming shortened V by 1 base and J by 7 bases, and 17 bases separated the two germline ends. CDR3 sequence: CASSLEPWGQRNSPLHF. The CDR3 DNA is TGTGCCAGCAGCTTAGAGCCTTGGGGACAACGAAATTCACCCCTCCACTTT.

The rearrangement joins TRBV30 to TRBJ2-3; 8 nucleotides line up with TRBD2. With 5 bases clipped from V and 1 base from J, the junction kept 2 bases outside the gene matches. The germline V gene has CDR1 GTSNPN and CDR2 SVGIG (reference sequence). This CDR3 spans 13 amino acids. CDR3 in DNA: TGTGCCTGGGCTAGCGGGCGCACAGATACGCAGTATTTT. Its translation is CAWASGRTDTQYF.

This clone was picked up a small number of times. The rearrangement joins TRBV5-1 to TRBJ1-2; D is ambiguous. Germline values: CDR1 SGHRS, CDR2 YFSETQ. V was clipped by 3 bases and J by 4 bases, with 10 bases between them. The CDR3 runs to 13 residues. CDR3 region: CASSSPGVYGYTF. The CDR3 nucleotides are TGCGCCAGCAGCTCCCCAGGCGTCTATGGCTACACCTTC.

The genes are TRBV5-5 and TRBJ1-2; D not resolved. The CDR3 covers 13 residues. With 3 bases removed from V and 7 bases from J, the gap between germline ends came to 13 bases. CDR1 is SGHKS, CDR2 YYEKEE, per germline (reference sequence). CDR3 loop: CASSSTPRRGYTF. Here the CDR3 DNA reads TGTGCCAGCAGCTCAACACCGAGGCGTGGCTACACCTTC.

The chain links TRBV21-1 to TRBJ2-7; the table's D gene call, TRBD1, was not cross checked with the DNA. TRBV21-1 corresponds to a pseudogene. The CDR3 is 14 residues long. The CDR3 reads CASSKDRSPYEQYF. Written as DNA, the CDR3 is TGTGCCAGCAGCAAGGACAGAAGCCCCTACGAGCAGTACTTC.

This clone was seen a handful of times. V and J are TRBV6-6 and TRBJ2-7, with D possibly being TRBD1 (6 bases). The CDR3 spans 15 residues. Trimming left V 6 bases short and J 1 base short, with 16 bases between. Looked up from germline, CDR1 is MNHNY and CDR2 is SVGAGI (reference sequence). The CDR3 protein is CASSRGEGKSYEQYF. CDR3 sequence (DNA): TGTGCCAGCAGCAGGGGCGAGGGAAAATCCTACGAGCAGTACTTC.